The next 17 T cell receptor beta chains were all read from a single sample in a study of beta chain features in type 1 diabetes. TCRB transcripts that were expressed got sequenced, as all of the isolated RNA had been reverse transcribed. Libraries were prepared by immunoSEQ multiplex PCR; TCRdb keeps only in-frame clonotypes and omits some of them. The table includes 400,000 to 600,000 clones, roughly 31% detected once. The sequenced sample consisted of naive CD4+ T cells from blood. These receptors were collected from a man between 18 and 35 years old in good health.

The rearrangement links TRBV29-1 to TRBJ2-2; D may be TRBD2 (6 bases). Per germline, CDR1 SQVTM and CDR2 ANQGSEA. Trimming cost V 7 bases and J 1 base, with 13 bases left between them. The CDR3 consists of 14 residues. CDR3 loop: CSARRGVNTGELFF. CDR3 DNA: TGCAGCGCCCGGCGGGGCGTGAACACCGGGGAGCTGTTTTTT.

In this sample, this clone turned up a few times. This rearrangement joins TRBV7-2 to TRBJ2-7; weak D call: TRBD1 (5 bases). The germline V gene encodes CDR1 SGHTA and CDR2 FQGNSA. The CDR3 loop spans 14 amino acids. The ends were cut back, 2 bases at V and 2 bases at J, with 10 bases in the middle. The CDR3 sequence is CASSLMPGPYEQYF. CDR3 nucleotides: TGTGCCAGCAGCTTAATGCCAGGGCCCTACGAGCAGTACTTC.

The chain joins TRBV4-2 to TRBJ2-1; 10 bases agree with TRBD2. CDR1 is LGHNA and CDR2 is YNFKEQ in the germline V gene. The CDR3 totals 17 residues. Losses at the gene ends were 0 bases for V and 8 bases for J; bases not matched to a gene: 10. CDR3 region: CASSQDSPSGRIDEQFF. The CDR3 nucleotides read TGTGCCAGCAGCCAAGACTCCCCTAGCGGGAGAATCGATGAGCAGTTCTTC.

This rearrangement joins TRBV29-1 to TRBJ2-5, with a possible D match to TRBD1 (5 bases). Trimming shortened V by 4 bases and J by 2 bases, and 17 bases separated the two germline ends. From germline, CDR1 is SQVTM and CDR2 ANQGSEA. CDR3 length equals 15 residues. This CDR3 is CSVAKGSADQETQYF. CDR3 DNA: TGCAGCGTTGCTAAGGGGTCGGCGGATCAAGAGACCCAGTACTTC.

This clone came up a few times. This chain links TRBV30 with TRBJ1-1; tentative D call: TRBD1 (5 bases). This CDR3 spans 14 amino acids. Germline V CDR1 and CDR2: GTSNPN, SVGIG (reference sequence). V was clipped by 5 bases and J by 0 bases, with 13 bases between them. This CDR3 reads CAWRPGPMNTEAFF. In DNA, the CDR3 is TGTGCCTGGCGTCCGGGACCGATGAACACTGAAGCTTTCTTT.

This chain uses TRBV7-8 with TRBJ1-2; D is ambiguous. Germline V gene data show CDR1 as SGHVS and CDR2 as FQNEAQ. This CDR3 is 14 amino acids long. Deletions cut 0 bases from V and 5 bases from J, with 10 bases between. The CDR3 DNA reads TGTGCCAGCAGCTTAGCTAGAGAACAATATGGCTACACCTTC. Residues: CASSLAREQYGYTF.

This clone has more than one count but fewer than ten. This chain uses TRBV6-6 with TRBJ2-1; perhaps TRBD1 as D (5 bases). V was trimmed by 2 bases and J by 2 bases, leaving 10 bases between them. The germline V gene has CDR1 MNHNY and CDR2 SVGAGI (reference sequence). This CDR3 has 15 residues. CDR3: CASSYRADTYNEQFF. CDR3 bases: TGTGCCAGCAGTTACAGGGCGGACACCTACAATGAGCAGTTCTTC.

V is TRBV7-2 and J is TRBJ2-3; unclear D gene. Per the germline V gene, CDR1 is SGHTA and CDR2 is FQGNSA. The V end was cut by 5 bases, the J end by 1 base, with 10 bases between. CDR3 length equals 14 residues. DNA of the CDR3: TGTGCCAGCAGCGCACTTGGGGGCACAGATACGCAGTATTTT. Its protein is CASSALGGTDTQYF.

V gene TRBV18 combines with J gene TRBJ2-2; D not resolved. Germline values: CDR1 KGHSH, CDR2 LQKENI. The V end lost 6 bases, the J end lost 1 base, and 0 bases lay between the germline ends. The CDR3 consists of 11 residues. The CDR3 region has the DNA TGTGCCAGCTCGAACACCGGGGAGCTGTTTTTT. It specifies CASSNTGELFF.

This clone came up a few times. CDR3 sequence (DNA): TGTGCCAGCCGGGGGCCTGGGAACACTGAAGCTTTCTTT. Its protein is CASRGPGNTEAFF. This rearrangement joins TRBV6-6 to TRBJ1-1; weak D call: TRBD1 (6 bases). Trimming pared 8 bases from V and 1 base from J, leaving 11 bases between. The CDR3 extends over 13 amino acids. CDR1 and CDR2 from the germline V gene are MNHNY and SVGAGI (reference sequence).

This sequence joins TRBV15 and TRBJ1-5; 8 nucleotides line up with TRBD1. The trim removed 1 base at V and 7 bases at J, leaving 6 bases unmatched. This CDR3 has 15 amino acids. Germline CDR1 is LNHNV and CDR2 is YYDKDF (reference sequence). The CDR3 DNA is TGTGCCACCAGCAGAGGCGCAGGGGGCAGGCAGCCCCAGCATTTT. Translating gives CATSRGAGGRQPQHF.

Points on this clone: Distinct nucleotide sequences in the sample also encode this CDR3. The chain links TRBV10-3 to TRBJ1-1; D call uncertain. Trimming removed 8 bases from V and 4 bases from J, with 11 bases in between. Per germline, CDR1 ENHRY and CDR2 SYGVKD. The CDR3 is 12 amino acids. DNA of the CDR3: TGTGCCATCTCGGTGGGAGGCACTGAAGCTTTCTTT. This translates into CAISVGGTEAFF.

This clone occurred a few times. The V and J genes are TRBV5-4 and TRBJ2-7; 9 bases align to TRBD1. The V gene end was trimmed by 2 bases and the J gene end by 5 bases; junction bases not matched to a gene: 11. The CDR3 extends over 16 amino acids. Germline lookup yields CDR1 SGHNT and CDR2 YYREEE (reference sequence). The CDR3 coding sequence is TGTGCCAGCAGCTTACCCTCCGGGACAGGGTCCCACGAGCAGTACTTC. Translation: CASSLPSGTGSHEQYF.

The V gene is TRBV27, the J gene TRBJ1-1, with 7 nucleotides matching TRBD1. Germline V gene data show CDR1 as MNHEY and CDR2 as SMNVEV (reference sequence). The CDR3 runs 15 residues. After removal of 3 bases from V and 1 base from J, the junction contained 5 bases not matched to a gene. CDR3 in amino acids: CASSLRGTANTEAFF. CDR3 in DNA: TGTGCCAGCAGTTTGAGGGGGACAGCGAACACTGAAGCTTTCTTT.

V and J are TRBV30 and TRBJ2-1, with 12 bases aligning to TRBD2. Trimming removed 4 bases from V and 0 bases from J; junction bases left unmatched: 13. The CDR3 is 19 residues long. Germline V CDR1 and CDR2: GTSNPN, SVGIG (reference sequence). DNA of the CDR3: TGTGCCTGGATCCAGCTAGCGGGAGGGCCACGAAGCTCCTACAATGAGCAGTTCTTC. Translating it yields CAWIQLAGGPRSSYNEQFF.

This chain uses TRBV2 with TRBJ2-1; TRBD2 agrees at 13 bases. Trimming at V came to 8 bases and at J to 2 bases, leaving 6 bases not matched to a gene. Germline assignment: CDR1 SNHLY and CDR2 FYNNEI. This CDR3 contains 16 residues. The CDR3 is CASYWTSGSPYNEQFF. For the CDR3, the DNA is TGTGCCAGCTACTGGACTAGCGGGAGTCCCTACAATGAGCAGTTCTTC.

The chain joins TRBV28 to TRBJ1-5; the D is unclear. CDR3 length: 12 residues. CDR1 MDHEN and CDR2 SYDVKM come from the germline V gene. The V end was cut by 6 bases, the J end by 6 bases, with 9 bases between. CDR3 coding DNA: TGTGCCAGCAGGACCGTTGGTCAGCCCCAGCATTTT. Its protein product is CASRTVGQPQHF.